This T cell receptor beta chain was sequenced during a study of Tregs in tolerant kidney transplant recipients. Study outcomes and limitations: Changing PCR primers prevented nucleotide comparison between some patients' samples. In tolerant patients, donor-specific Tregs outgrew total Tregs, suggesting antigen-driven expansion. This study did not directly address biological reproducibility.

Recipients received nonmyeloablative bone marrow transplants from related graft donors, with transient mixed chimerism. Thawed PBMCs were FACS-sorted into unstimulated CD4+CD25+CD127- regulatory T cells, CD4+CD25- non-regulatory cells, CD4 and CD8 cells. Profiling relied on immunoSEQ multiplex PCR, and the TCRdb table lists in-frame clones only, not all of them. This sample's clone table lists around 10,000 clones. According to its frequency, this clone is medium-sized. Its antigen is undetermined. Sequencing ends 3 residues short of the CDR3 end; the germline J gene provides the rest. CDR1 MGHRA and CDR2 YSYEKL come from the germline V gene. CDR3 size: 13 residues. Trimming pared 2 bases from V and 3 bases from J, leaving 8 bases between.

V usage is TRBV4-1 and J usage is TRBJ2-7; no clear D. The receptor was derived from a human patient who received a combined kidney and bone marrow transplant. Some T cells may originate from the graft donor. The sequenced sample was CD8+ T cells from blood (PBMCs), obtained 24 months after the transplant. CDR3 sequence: CASSQRLGYEQYF. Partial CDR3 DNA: TGCGCCAGCAGCCAACGGCTAGGCTACGAG.